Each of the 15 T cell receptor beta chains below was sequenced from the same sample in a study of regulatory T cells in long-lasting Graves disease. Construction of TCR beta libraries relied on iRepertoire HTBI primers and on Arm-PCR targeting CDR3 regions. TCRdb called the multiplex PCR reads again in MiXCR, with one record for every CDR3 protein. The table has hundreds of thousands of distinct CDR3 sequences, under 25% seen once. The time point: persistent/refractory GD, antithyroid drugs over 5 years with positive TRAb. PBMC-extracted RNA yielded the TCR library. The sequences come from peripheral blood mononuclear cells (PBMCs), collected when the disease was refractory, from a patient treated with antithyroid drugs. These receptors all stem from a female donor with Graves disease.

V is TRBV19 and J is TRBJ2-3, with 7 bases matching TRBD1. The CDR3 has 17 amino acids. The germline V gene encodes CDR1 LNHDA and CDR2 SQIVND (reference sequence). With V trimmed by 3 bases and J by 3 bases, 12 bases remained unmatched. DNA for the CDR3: TGTGCCAGTAGTATCGGGACAGTTCAAGCTAGGACAGATACGCAGTATTTT. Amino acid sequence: CASSIGTVQARTDTQYF. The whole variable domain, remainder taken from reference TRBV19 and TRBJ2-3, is DGGITQSPKYLFRKEGQNVTLSCEQNLNHDAMYWYRQDPGQGLRLIYYSQIVNDFQKGDIAEGYSVSREKKESFPLTVTSAQKNPTAFYLCASSIGTVQARTDTQYFGPGTRLTVL.

CDR3 bases: TGTGCCAGCAGTTTAGTGAGGGCCGGTAATTCACCCCTCCACTTT. Translated, it gives CASSLVRAGNSPLHF. J is TRBJ1-6 and V is TRBV28; D gene uncertain. The germline gives CDR1 MDHEN, CDR2 SYDVKM. CDR3 length equals 15 residues. V was trimmed by 2 bases and J by 6 bases, leaving 11 bases between them.

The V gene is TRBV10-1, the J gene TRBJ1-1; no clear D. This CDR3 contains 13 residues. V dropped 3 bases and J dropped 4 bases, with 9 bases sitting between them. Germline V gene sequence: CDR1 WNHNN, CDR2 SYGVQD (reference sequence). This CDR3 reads CASSDSAGTEAFF. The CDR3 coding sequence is TGCGCCAGCAGTGACTCGGCTGGCACTGAAGCTTTCTTT.

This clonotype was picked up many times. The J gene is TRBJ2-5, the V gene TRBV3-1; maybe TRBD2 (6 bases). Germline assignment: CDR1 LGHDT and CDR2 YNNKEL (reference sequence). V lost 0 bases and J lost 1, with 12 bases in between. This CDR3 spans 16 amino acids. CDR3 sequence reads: CASSQDSRGLQETQYF. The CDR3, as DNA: TGTGCCAGCAGCCAAGATAGTCGGGGACTCCAAGAGACCCAGTACTTC.

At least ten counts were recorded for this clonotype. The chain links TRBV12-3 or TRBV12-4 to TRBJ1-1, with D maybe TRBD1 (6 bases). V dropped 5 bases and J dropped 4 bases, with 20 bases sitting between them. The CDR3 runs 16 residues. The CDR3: CASSVFRGGEVTEAFF. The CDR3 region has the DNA TGTGCCAGCAGTGTGTTCAGGGGCGGTGAGGTCACTGAAGCTTTCTTT.

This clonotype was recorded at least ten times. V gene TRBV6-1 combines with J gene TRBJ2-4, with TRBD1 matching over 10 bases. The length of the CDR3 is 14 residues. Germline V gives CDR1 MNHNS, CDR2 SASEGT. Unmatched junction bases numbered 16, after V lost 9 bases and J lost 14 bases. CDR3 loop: CARISRGTGDAKYF. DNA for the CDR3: TGTGCCAGGATCTCGAGGGGGACAGGGGATGCGAAGTACTTC.

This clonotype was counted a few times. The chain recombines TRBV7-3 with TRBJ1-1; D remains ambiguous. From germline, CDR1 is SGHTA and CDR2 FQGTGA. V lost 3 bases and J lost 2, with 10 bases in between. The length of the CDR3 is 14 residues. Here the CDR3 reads CASSFGPTNTEAFF. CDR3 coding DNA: TGTGCCAGCAGCTTTGGTCCGACCAACACTGAAGCTTTCTTT.

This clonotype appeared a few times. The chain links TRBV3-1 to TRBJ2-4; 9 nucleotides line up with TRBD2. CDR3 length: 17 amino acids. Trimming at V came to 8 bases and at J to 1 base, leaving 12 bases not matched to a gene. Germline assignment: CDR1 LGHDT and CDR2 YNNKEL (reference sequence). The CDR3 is CASGYSGRGSAKNIQYF. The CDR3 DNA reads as TGTGCCAGCGGCTATAGCGGGAGAGGGTCGGCCAAAAACATTCAGTACTTC.

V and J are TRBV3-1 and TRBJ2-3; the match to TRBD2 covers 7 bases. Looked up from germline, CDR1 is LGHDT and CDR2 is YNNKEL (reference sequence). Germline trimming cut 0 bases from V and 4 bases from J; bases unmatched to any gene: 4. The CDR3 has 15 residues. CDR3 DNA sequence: TGTGCCAGCAGCCAAGAGGCGGGAGTGTCAGATACGCAGTATTTT. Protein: CASSQEAGVSDTQYF.

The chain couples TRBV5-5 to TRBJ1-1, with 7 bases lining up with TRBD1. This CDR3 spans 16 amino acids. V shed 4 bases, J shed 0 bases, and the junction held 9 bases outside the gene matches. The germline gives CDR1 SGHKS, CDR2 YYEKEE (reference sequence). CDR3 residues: CASSPLGQTLNTEAFF. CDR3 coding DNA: TGTGCCAGCAGCCCCTTGGGACAGACACTGAACACTGAAGCTTTCTTT.

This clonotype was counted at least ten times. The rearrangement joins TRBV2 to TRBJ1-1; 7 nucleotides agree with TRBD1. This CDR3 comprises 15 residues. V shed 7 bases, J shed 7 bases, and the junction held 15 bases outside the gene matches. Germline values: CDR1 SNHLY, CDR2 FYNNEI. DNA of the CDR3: TGTGCCAGCAACCGGGACAGCTTTGGAGGGATTGAAGCTTTCTTT. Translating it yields CASNRDSFGGIEAFF.

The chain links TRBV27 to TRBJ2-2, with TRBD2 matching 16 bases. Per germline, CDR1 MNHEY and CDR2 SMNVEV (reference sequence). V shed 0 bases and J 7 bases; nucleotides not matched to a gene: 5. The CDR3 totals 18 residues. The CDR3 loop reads CASSLSGLAGGPVGELFF. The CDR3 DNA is TGTGCCAGCAGTTTATCGGGACTAGCGGGAGGGCCGGTCGGGGAGCTGTTTTTT.

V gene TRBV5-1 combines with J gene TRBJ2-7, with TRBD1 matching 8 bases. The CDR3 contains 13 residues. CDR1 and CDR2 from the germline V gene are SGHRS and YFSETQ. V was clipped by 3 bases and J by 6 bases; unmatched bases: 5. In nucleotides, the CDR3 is TGCGCCAGCAGCTCCTCCGACAGGGGCGAGCAGTACTTC. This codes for CASSSSDRGEQYF.

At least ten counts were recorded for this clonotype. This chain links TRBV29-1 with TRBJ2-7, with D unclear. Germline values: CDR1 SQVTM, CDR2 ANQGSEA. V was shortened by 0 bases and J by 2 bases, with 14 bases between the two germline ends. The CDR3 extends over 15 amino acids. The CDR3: CSVEDSFGETYEQYF. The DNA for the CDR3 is TGCAGCGTTGAAGACTCGTTCGGCGAGACCTACGAGCAGTACTTC.

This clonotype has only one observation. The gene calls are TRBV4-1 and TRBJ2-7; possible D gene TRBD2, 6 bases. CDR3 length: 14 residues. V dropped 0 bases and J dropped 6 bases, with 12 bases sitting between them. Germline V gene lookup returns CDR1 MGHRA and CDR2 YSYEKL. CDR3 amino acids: CASSQEAGPIEQYF. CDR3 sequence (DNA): TGCGCCAGCAGCCAAGAGGCGGGGCCTATCGAGCAGTACTTC.